Sequencing of this T cell receptor beta chain was carried out in a study of cytomegalovirus exposure and HLA in healthy donors. As for the study in general: Early release data held roughly 90 million unique TCRs from HLA-typed donors.

The PCR contained 60 Vbeta and 13 Jbeta primers. TCRdb's copy holds only in-frame clones and misses some; the assay was immunoSEQ multiplex PCR. Of 150,000 to 200,000 clones in the sample, 81% were seen once. Concerning this clone: Its antigen is as yet unknown.

Overall study findings and caveats: Common viral pathogens seemed to be connected with several of the most significant clusters, according to a later analysis. For most TCR sequences rarity was the rule, although some public TCRs occurred in many donors.

This CDR3 is built from 14 residues. V was trimmed by 1 base and J by 3 bases, leaving 7 bases between them. Germline CDR1 is LNHNV and CDR2 is YYDKDF (reference sequence). V usage is TRBV15 and J usage is TRBJ1-5; D perhaps matches TRBD1 (5 bases). Material for sequencing was PBMCs. The receptor comes from a young man in good health and CMV-seronegative. CDR3 amino acids: CATSRGQINQPQHF. The CDR3, as DNA: TGTGCCACCAGCAGAGGACAGATCAATCAGCCCCAGCATTTT.